Listed below are T cell receptor beta chains from one sample, sequenced in a study of radiotherapy plus CTLA-4 blockade in lung cancer. Libraries were prepared by immunoSEQ multiplex PCR; TCRdb keeps only in-frame clonotypes and omits some of them. The table shows about 51,000 clones, with roughly 77% occurring only once. The source material was peripheral blood, sampled from a patient treated with radiotherapy plus ipilimumab. The receptors were gathered from a human donor with non-small cell lung cancer who had a complete response to radiotherapy plus ipilimumab. The CDR3 runs from the conserved cysteine through the conserved F or W. D genes are given only for firm matches. The size field is filled for only some rows; it gives once, few, many or a size class.

V gene: TRBV2; clone size: once; J gene: TRBJ2-7; D gene: TRBD1; CDR3 DNA: TGTGCCAGCAGGGACAGGGTTTACGAGCAGTACTTC; CDR3 protein: CASRDRVYEQYF
V gene: TRBV7-9; clone size: once; J gene: TRBJ2-2; D gene: TRBD2; CDR3 DNA: TGTGCCAGCAGCCCAAGACTAGCGGGGGGGCCTGTGGGGACCGGGGAGCTGTTTTTT; CDR3 protein: CASSPRLAGGPVGTGELFF
V gene: TRBV10-2; clone size: NA; J gene: TRBJ1-2; D gene: TRBD1; CDR3 DNA: TGCGCCAGTTTGGACCCTGGGACAGCGTATGGCTACACCTTC; CDR3 protein: CASLDPGTAYGYTF
V gene: TRBV18; clone size: NA; J gene: TRBJ1-1; D gene: TRBD1; CDR3 DNA: TGTGCCAGCTCACCACTTTCGGGGACAGGGTCGTCGAGCACTGAAGCTTTCTTT; CDR3 protein: CASSPLSGTGSSSTEAFF
V gene: TRBV29-1; clone size: once; J gene: TRBJ2-5; D gene: TRBD1; CDR3 DNA: TGCAGCGCAGGACAGGGTAGTCGAGAGACCCAGTACTTC; CDR3 protein: CSAGQGSRETQYF
V gene: TRBV5-1; clone size: NA; J gene: TRBJ1-4; D gene: NA; CDR3 DNA: TGCGCCAGCAGCTTGATACAGAGTGCAACTAATGAAAAACTGTTTTTT; CDR3 protein: CASSLIQSATNEKLFF
V gene: TRBV30; clone size: NA; J gene: TRBJ2-7; D gene: NA; CDR3 DNA: TGTGCCTGGAGTATCGGGACAACCCGCTCCTACGAGCAGTACTTC; CDR3 protein: CAWSIGTTRSYEQYF
V gene: TRBV20-1; clone size: NA; J gene: TRBJ1-1; D gene: NA; CDR3 DNA: TGCAGTGCTAGAGATAGTTATGAAGTTTTCTTT; CDR3 protein: CSARDSYEVFF
V gene: TRBV2; clone size: NA; J gene: TRBJ2-3; D gene: TRBD2; CDR3 DNA: TGTGCCAGCAGTGGATTGGCGGGAGGGACGAGCACAGATACGCAGTATTTT; CDR3 protein: CASSGLAGGTSTDTQYF
V gene: TRBV27; clone size: NA; J gene: TRBJ1-2; D gene: TRBD1; CDR3 DNA: TGTGCCAGCAAGCTGGGACAGGCTAACTATGGCTACACCTTC; CDR3 protein: CASKLGQANYGYTF
V gene: TRBV25-1; clone size: NA; J gene: TRBJ2-2; D gene: NA; CDR3 DNA: TGTGCCAGCAGTGAAGGCGGGATTCGGACCGGGGAGCTGTTTTTT; CDR3 protein: CASSEGGIRTGELFF
V gene: TRBV27; clone size: NA; J gene: TRBJ2-1; D gene: TRBD2; CDR3 DNA: TGTGCCAGCAGTCTATTCGGGACTAGCGGAGTTTACAATGAGCAGTTCTTC; CDR3 protein: CASSLFGTSGVYNEQFF
V gene: TRBV12-5; clone size: NA; J gene: TRBJ2-2; D gene: NA; CDR3 DNA: TGTGCTAGTGGTTTGGCCCGAACCTTTGGGACACCCAACACCGGGGAGCTGTTTTTT; CDR3 protein: CASGLARTFGTPNTGELFF
V gene: TRBV18; clone size: NA; J gene: TRBJ1-1; D gene: NA; CDR3 DNA: TGTGCCAGCTCACCGATACCTGACGGGGAAGCTTTCTTT; CDR3 protein: CASSPIPDGEAFF